Shown below are 19 T cell receptor beta chains from a single sample sequenced in a study of cytomegalovirus exposure and HLA in healthy donors. With 60 Vbeta and 13 Jbeta primers, the PCR was carried out. Libraries were prepared by immunoSEQ multiplex PCR; TCRdb keeps only in-frame clonotypes and omits some of them. This repertoire shows fewer than 250,000 clones, about 83% found once; its top ten account for around 16%. The material sequenced was PBMCs. These receptors all come from a middle-aged man in good health and CMV-seronegative.

CDR3 amino acids: CAWSLGPRSEQFF. CDR3 DNA sequence: TGTGCCTGGAGTCTGGGCCCCAGAAGTGAGCAGTTCTTC. The V call is TRBV30, the J call TRBJ2-1; D not resolved. The germline V gene has CDR1 GTSNPN and CDR2 SVGIG (reference sequence). Between the trimmed V and J ends, which lost 2 bases and 9 bases, there was a span of 14 bases. The CDR3 spans 13 residues.

J is TRBJ2-7 and V is TRBV19; 10 bases are shared with TRBD2. CDR1 is LNHDA, CDR2 SQIVND, per germline (reference sequence). V was pared by 6 bases and J by 2 bases, with 13 bases of the junction left unmatched. The CDR3 consists of 17 residues. The CDR3 reads CASSPAGAAGGPYEQYF. In DNA, the CDR3 is TGTGCCAGTAGCCCTGCCGGGGCAGCGGGAGGGCCCTACGAGCAGTACTTC.

The J gene is TRBJ2-5, the V gene TRBV28, with TRBD1 matching 11 bases. The CDR3 spans 17 residues. J was trimmed by 5 bases and V by 2 bases; bases with no gene match: 10. Germline V lookup: CDR1 MDHEN, CDR2 SYDVKM. The CDR3 spells CASSLGTGGLFWETQYF. The CDR3 DNA follows: TGTGCCAGCAGTTTAGGGACAGGGGGTTTATTTTGGGAGACCCAGTACTTC.

V is TRBV7-9 and J is TRBJ2-7; D perhaps matches TRBD2 (6 bases). The CDR3 loop spans 16 amino acids. Germline V CDR1 and CDR2: SEHNR, FQNEAQ (reference sequence). V lost 1 base to trimming and J lost 5 bases, with 18 bases between them. CDR3 in amino acids: CASSLGLVPLTDEQYF. The CDR3 DNA is TGTGCCAGCAGCTTAGGACTAGTTCCTCTGACCGACGAGCAGTACTTC.

J is TRBJ2-3 and V is TRBV6-1; no definite D call. Germline V gene data show CDR1 as MNHNS and CDR2 as SASEGT. There are 15 residues in the CDR3. V was pared by 3 bases and J by 4 bases, with 14 bases between. CDR3 protein: CASSDFKYGPDTQYF. DNA for the CDR3: TGTGCCAGCAGTGATTTCAAGTATGGGCCAGATACGCAGTATTTT.

This rearrangement joins TRBV19 to TRBJ1-4, with D perhaps TRBD1 (6 bases). Per germline, CDR1 LNHDA and CDR2 SQIVND (reference sequence). This CDR3 region has 18 residues. The germline V and J ends were trimmed by 2 bases and 0 bases, with 16 bases remaining between them. The CDR3 protein is CASSILTHRATTNEKLFF. The CDR3, as DNA: TGTGCCAGTAGTATACTAACCCACAGGGCCACAACTAATGAAAAACTGTTTTTT.

The rearrangement links TRBV18 to TRBJ2-7, with 7 bases lining up with TRBD1. V shed 3 bases and J 4 bases; nucleotides not matched to a gene: 9. CDR3 length: 15 residues. The germline CDR1 and CDR2 sequences are KGHSH and LQKENI. This chain's CDR3 is CASSPPRTGMYEQYF. The CDR3 DNA is TGTGCCAGCTCACCCCCCAGGACAGGAATGTACGAGCAGTACTTC. Combining the CDR3 with reference TRBV18 and TRBJ2-7 gives the whole variable domain NAGVMQNPRHLVRRRGQEARLRCSPMKGHSHVYWYRQLPEEGLKFMVYLQKENIIDESGMPKERFSAEFPKEGPSILRIQQVVRGDSAAYFCASSPPRTGMYEQYFGPGTRLTVT.

This clone occurred once. This chain links TRBV6-4 with TRBJ2-7, with 11 bases matching TRBD2. Unmatched junction bases numbered 4, after V lost 0 bases and J lost 3 bases. Germline CDR1 reads MRHNA; CDR2 reads SNTAGT. This CDR3 contains 16 residues. Written as DNA, the CDR3 is TGTGCCAGCAGTGACTCAAAGACTAGCGGGAACTACGAGCAGTACTTC. Protein sequence: CASSDSKTSGNYEQYF.

The rearrangement links TRBV7-9 to TRBJ2-7, with no clear D. This CDR3 comprises 12 residues. Between the trimmed V and J ends, which lost 6 bases and 0 bases, there was a span of 6 bases. From germline, CDR1 is SEHNR and CDR2 FQNEAQ (reference sequence). CDR3 DNA sequence: TGTGCCAGCAGTTCTTCCTCCTACGAGCAGTACTTC. Its translation is CASSSSSYEQYF.

This clone was seen a handful of times. The V call is TRBV2, the J call TRBJ2-7; unclear D gene. There are 13 residues in the CDR3. CDR1 is SNHLY, CDR2 FYNNEI, per germline. V lost 8 bases and J lost 1, with 12 bases in between. CDR3 DNA sequence: TGTGCCAGCCGCGACACCGGTTCCTACGAGCAGTACTTC. Amino acids: CASRDTGSYEQYF.

This clone was observed a few times. V gene TRBV7-6 combines with J gene TRBJ2-7; 8 bases match TRBD1. The CDR3 is 14 amino acids. The trim removed 1 base at V and 1 base at J, leaving 0 bases unmatched. Germline V CDR1 and CDR2: SGHVS, FNYEAQ. The CDR3 nucleotides are TGTGCCAGCAGCTTAGGGACAGGGTCCTACGAGCAGTACTTC. Protein: CASSLGTGSYEQYF.

The table lists this clone with a few counts. The genes are TRBV4-3 and TRBJ2-3, with TRBD2 matching 9 bases. CDR1 LGHNA and CDR2 YSLEER come from the germline V gene. The CDR3 runs to 16 residues. The J segment lost 7 bases and the V segment lost 0 bases, leaving 8 bases of the junction unmatched. CDR3 protein: CASSQEGRGGRYTQYF. The CDR3 DNA follows: TGCGCCAGCAGCCAAGAGGGGCGGGGGGGCAGATATACGCAGTATTTT.

The rearrangement uses TRBV6-1 and TRBJ2-1; 7 nucleotides line up with TRBD1. V gave up 4 bases and J gave up 14 bases; unmatched junction bases: 5. There are 11 residues in the CDR3. Germline loops: CDR1 MNHNS, CDR2 SASEGT. The CDR3 here is CASSGGQRKFF. DNA for the CDR3: TGTGCCAGCAGTGGGGGACAGCGCAAGTTCTTC.

The chain uses TRBV4-1 and TRBJ1-5; D unclear. Germline V gives CDR1 MGHRA, CDR2 YSYEKL. The CDR3 spans 14 residues. Trimming shortened V by 5 bases and J by 4 bases, and 12 bases separated the two germline ends. This chain's CDR3 is CASSSGPGNQPQHF. The CDR3 DNA is TGCGCCAGCAGCTCCGGCCCGGGTAATCAGCCCCAGCATTTT.

The genes are TRBV7-2 and TRBJ2-7; 8 bases agree with TRBD2. Trimming at V came to 6 bases and at J to 5 bases, leaving 12 bases not matched to a gene. Germline CDR1 SGHTA, CDR2 FQGNSA. The CDR3 sequence is 15 residues long. The CDR3 spells CASRPTGTRTDEQYF. CDR3 DNA sequence: TGTGCCAGCAGGCCTACCGGGACTAGGACTGACGAGCAGTACTTC.

The chain recombines TRBV12-5 with TRBJ2-5; TRBD2 agrees at 7 bases. Germline loops: CDR1 LGHNT, CDR2 FRNRAP. The CDR3 is 15 residues long. V lost 3 bases, J lost 1 base, and 5 bases stayed unmatched. The CDR3 protein is CASGFSPGGQETQYF. CDR3 in DNA: TGTGCTAGTGGTTTTTCCCCGGGGGGCCAAGAGACCCAGTACTTC.

Only one count was recorded for this clone. The V call is TRBV5-1, the J call TRBJ2-3, with 11 bases identical to TRBD2. The CDR3 sequence is 16 residues long. Germline CDR1 SGHRS, CDR2 YFSETQ. V gave up 4 bases and J gave up 3 bases; unmatched junction bases: 7. The CDR3 nucleotides read TGCGCCAGCAGCATTGCCAGACTAGCGGGAACAGATACGCAGTATTTT. It is translated as CASSIARLAGTDTQYF.

The CDR3 is CATSRDQGADTEAFF. In nucleotides, the CDR3 is TGTGCCACCAGCAGAGATCAGGGTGCGGACACTGAAGCTTTCTTT. The genes are TRBV15 and TRBJ1-1, with a tentative D call TRBD1 (5 bases). The V end lost 0 bases, the J end lost 3 bases, and 11 bases lay between the germline ends. The CDR3 is 15 residues long. The V gene's germline CDR1 is LNHNV and CDR2 YYDKDF (reference sequence).

The chain uses TRBV10-3 and TRBJ2-7; 11 nucleotides match TRBD1. The germline V gene encodes CDR1 ENHRY and CDR2 SYGVKD. The V and J ends lost 10 bases and 3 bases, in that order; junction bases with no gene match: 11. CDR3 length equals 15 residues. The CDR3 loop reads CATQEIGTGGYEQYF. CDR3 bases: TGTGCCACCCAGGAAATCGGGACAGGGGGCTACGAGCAGTACTTC.